This TCR beta chain was obtained from a study of blood T cell repertoires in COVID-19. J gave up 8 bases and V 5 bases, and 3 bases lay outside the gene matches. The CDR3 has 13 amino acids. Germline V gene data show CDR1 as SGHTA and CDR2 as FQGNSA. The protocol was immunoSEQ multiplex PCR, while the TCRdb copy is restricted to in-frame clones and leaves out a portion. The data contain about 190,000 clones, about nine tenths of them singletons. This TCR was sampled from a man aged 35 to 55 with acute or convalescent COVID-19. The chain combines TRBV7-2 with TRBJ2-2; 9 bases agree with TRBD1. Material for sequencing was peripheral blood. CDR3 protein: CASSPQGAGELFF. The CDR3 coding sequence is TGTGCCAGCAGCCCACAGGGGGCGGGGGAGCTGTTTTTT.